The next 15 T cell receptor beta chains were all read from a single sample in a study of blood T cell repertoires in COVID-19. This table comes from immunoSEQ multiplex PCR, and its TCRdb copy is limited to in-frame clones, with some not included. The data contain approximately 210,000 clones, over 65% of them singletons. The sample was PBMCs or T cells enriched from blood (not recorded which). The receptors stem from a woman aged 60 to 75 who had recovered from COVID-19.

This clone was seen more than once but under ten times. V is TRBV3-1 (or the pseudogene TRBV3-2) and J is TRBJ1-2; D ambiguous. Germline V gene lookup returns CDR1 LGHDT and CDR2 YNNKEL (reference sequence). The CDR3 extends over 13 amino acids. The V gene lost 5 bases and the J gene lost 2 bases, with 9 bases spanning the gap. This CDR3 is CASSLGENYGYTF. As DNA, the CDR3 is TGTGCCAGCAGCTTGGGCGAGAACTATGGCTACACCTTC.

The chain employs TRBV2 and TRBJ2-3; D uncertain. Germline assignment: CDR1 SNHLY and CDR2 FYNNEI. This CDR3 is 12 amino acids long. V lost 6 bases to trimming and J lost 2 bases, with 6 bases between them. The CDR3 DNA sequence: TGTGCCAGCAGCCAGAACACAGATACGCAGTATTTT. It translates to CASSQNTDTQYF.

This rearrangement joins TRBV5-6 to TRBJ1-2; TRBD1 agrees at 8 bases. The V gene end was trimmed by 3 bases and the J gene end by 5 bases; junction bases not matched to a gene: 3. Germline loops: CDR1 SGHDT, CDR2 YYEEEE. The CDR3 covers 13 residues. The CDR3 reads CASSYDRGYGYTF. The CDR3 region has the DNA TGTGCCAGCAGCTATGACAGGGGATATGGCTACACCTTC.

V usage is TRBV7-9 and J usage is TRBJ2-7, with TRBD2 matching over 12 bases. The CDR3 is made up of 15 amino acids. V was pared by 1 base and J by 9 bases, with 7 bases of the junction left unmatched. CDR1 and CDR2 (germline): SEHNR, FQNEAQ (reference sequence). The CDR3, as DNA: TGTGCCAGCAGCTTAGGGACTAGCGGGGCGGGATCGCAGTACTTC. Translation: CASSLGTSGAGSQYF.

The CDR3 loop is CSGTQGVDTEAFF. The CDR3 coding sequence is TGCAGCGGAACCCAGGGGGTTGACACTGAAGCTTTCTTT. The chain uses TRBV29-1 and TRBJ1-1, with 7 bases that match TRBD1. V shed 7 bases and J 3 bases; nucleotides not matched to a gene: 8. The germline V gene encodes CDR1 SQVTM and CDR2 ANQGSEA. The CDR3 runs 13 residues.

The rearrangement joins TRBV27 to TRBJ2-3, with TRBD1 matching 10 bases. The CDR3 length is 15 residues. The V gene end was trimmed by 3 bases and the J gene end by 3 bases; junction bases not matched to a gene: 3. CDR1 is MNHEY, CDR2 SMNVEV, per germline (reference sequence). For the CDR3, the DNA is TGTGCCAGCAGTTTTCGGACAGGGGGGACAGATACGCAGTATTTT. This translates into CASSFRTGGTDTQYF.

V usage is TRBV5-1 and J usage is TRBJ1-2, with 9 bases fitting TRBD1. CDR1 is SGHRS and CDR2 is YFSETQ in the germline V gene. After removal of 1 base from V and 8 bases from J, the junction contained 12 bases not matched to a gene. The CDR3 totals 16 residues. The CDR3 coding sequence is TGCGCCAGCAGCTTGAGTCTTCAACAGGGGGCGAACGGCTACACCTTC. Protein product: CASSLSLQQGANGYTF.

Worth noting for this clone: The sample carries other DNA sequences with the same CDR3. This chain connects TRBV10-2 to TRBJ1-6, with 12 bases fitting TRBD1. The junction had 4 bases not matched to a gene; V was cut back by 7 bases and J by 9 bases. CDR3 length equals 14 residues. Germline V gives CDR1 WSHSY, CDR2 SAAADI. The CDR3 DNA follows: TGCGCCAGCAACGGGGGACAGGGGGCTTCACCCCTCCACTTT. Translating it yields CASNGGQGASPLHF.

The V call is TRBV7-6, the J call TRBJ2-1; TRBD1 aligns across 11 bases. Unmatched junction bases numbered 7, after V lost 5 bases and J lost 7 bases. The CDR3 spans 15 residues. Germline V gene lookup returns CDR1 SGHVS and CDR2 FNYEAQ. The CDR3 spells CASSQGQGARNEQFF. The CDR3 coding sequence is TGTGCCAGCAGCCAAGGACAGGGGGCTAGGAATGAGCAGTTCTTC.

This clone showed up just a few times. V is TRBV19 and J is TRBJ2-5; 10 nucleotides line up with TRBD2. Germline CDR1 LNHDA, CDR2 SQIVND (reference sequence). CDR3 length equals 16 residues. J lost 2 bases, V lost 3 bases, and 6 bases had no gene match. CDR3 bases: TGTGCCAGTAGTATTAAGAGACTAGCGGGTCAAGAGACCCAGTACTTC. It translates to CASSIKRLAGQETQYF.

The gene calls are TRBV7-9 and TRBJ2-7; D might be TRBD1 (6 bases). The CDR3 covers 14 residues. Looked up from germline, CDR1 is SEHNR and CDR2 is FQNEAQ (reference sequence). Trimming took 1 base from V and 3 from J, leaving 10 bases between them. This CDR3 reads CASSLDGRGYEQYF. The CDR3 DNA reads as TGTGCCAGCAGCTTAGATGGCAGGGGCTACGAGCAGTACTTC.

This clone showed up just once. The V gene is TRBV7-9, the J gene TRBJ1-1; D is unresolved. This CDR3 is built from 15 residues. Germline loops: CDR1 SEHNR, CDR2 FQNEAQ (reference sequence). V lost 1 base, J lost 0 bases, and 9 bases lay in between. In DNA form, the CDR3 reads TGTGCCAGCAGCTTAGTGTCGAGCATGAACACTGAAGCTTTCTTT. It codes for CASSLVSSMNTEAFF.

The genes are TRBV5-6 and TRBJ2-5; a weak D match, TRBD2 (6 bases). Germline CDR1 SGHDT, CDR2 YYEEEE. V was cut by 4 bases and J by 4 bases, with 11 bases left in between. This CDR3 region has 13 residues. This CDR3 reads CASSTDYGETQYF. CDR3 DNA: TGTGCCAGCAGCACGGACTACGGAGAGACCCAGTACTTC.

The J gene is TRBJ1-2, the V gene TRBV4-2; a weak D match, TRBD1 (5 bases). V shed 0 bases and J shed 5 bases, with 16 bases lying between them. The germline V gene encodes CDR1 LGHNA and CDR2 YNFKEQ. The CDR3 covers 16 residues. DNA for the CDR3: TGTGCCAGCAGCCAAGATCCGGGCAGGGTGGGGTATGGCTACACCTTC. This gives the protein CASSQDPGRVGYGYTF.

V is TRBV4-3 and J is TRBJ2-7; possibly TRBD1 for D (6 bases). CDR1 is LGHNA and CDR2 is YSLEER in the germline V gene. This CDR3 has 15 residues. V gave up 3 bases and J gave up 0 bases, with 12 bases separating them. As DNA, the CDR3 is TGCGCCAGCAGCCAGGACCGGACAGTCTCCTACGAGCAGTACTTC. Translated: CASSQDRTVSYEQYF.